This T cell receptor beta chain was sequenced for a study of OX40 agonist ivuxolimab in advanced cancers. Background on the study: Clinicians treated patients with ivuxolimab, an agonistic anti-OX40 (CD134) antibody. Two cutaneous melanoma patients and one hepatocellular carcinoma patient, three in all, had partial responses.

General study points: Certain nonresponders likewise exhibited a low normalized T-cell clonal expansion.

This clone was observed a single time. Its antigen is unknown. Germline V gene lookup returns CDR1 LGHNA and CDR2 YSLEER. Trimming pared 1 base from V and 1 base from J, leaving 13 bases between. The CDR3 is 17 amino acids. Sequenced by immunoSEQ multiplex PCR; TCRdb stores in-frame clones only, minus some. The sample includes about 83,000 clones, 65% to 90% seen only once; the top ten take roughly 0.71%. The J gene is TRBJ1-4, the V gene TRBV4-3; D remains unclear. The receptor was isolated from an adult with an advanced solid tumor such as melanoma, head and neck, liver or kidney cancer. The specimen was CD4+ or CD8+ T cells sorted from blood, collected in a trial of the OX40 agonist ivuxolimab. CDR3 loop: CASSQGGIYRTNEKLFF. The CDR3 DNA follows: TGCGCCAGCAGCCAAGGAGGAATATACAGAACTAATGAAAAACTGTTTTTT.